The 29 T cell receptor beta chains below come from one sample, sequenced in a study of T cell changes during pregnancy in multiple sclerosis. TCRdb's copy holds only in-frame clones and misses some; the assay was immunoSEQ multiplex PCR. The sample lists about 31,000 clones, 89% seen once, with about 5.8% in the top ten. Sequenced here: CD8+ T cells from peripheral blood mononuclear cells, sampled in the second trimester of pregnancy. These receptors originate from a female donor with multiple sclerosis, enrolled in a pregnancy study.

The chain joins TRBV6-5 to TRBJ1-1; D gene ambiguous. This CDR3 is 13 amino acids long. The ends were cut back, 1 base at V and 3 bases at J, with 6 bases in the middle. Per the germline V gene, CDR1 is MNHEY and CDR2 is SVGAGI. DNA of the CDR3: TGTGCCAGCAGTTACTTCGAGGACACTGAAGCTTTCTTT. Amino acid sequence: CASSYFEDTEAFF.

The CDR3 loop is CASSYVRGGQETQYF. The CDR3, as DNA: TGTGCCAGCAGTTATGTGCGCGGGGGTCAAGAGACCCAGTACTTC. The V and J genes are TRBV27 and TRBJ2-5; 7 bases match TRBD2. The J segment lost 2 bases and the V segment lost 4 bases, leaving 7 bases of the junction unmatched. The length of the CDR3 is 15 residues. In germline, CDR1 is MNHEY, CDR2 SMNVEV (reference sequence).

V and J are TRBV27 and TRBJ2-7, with D possibly TRBD2 on 5 matching bases. V gave up 6 bases and J gave up 2 bases, with 14 bases separating them. The CDR3 has 14 residues. Germline CDR1 MNHEY, CDR2 SMNVEV (reference sequence). Here the CDR3 reads CASRLRGSPYEQYF. In DNA form, the CDR3 reads TGTGCCAGCAGATTAAGAGGGTCCCCCTACGAGCAGTACTTC.

The chain has TRBV10-2 and TRBJ1-2; a possible D gene is TRBD1 (5 bases). The CDR3 sequence is 14 residues long. The V gene's germline CDR1 is WSHSY and CDR2 SAAADI. Trimming shortened V by 0 bases and J by 4 bases, and 9 bases separated the two germline ends. Here the CDR3 DNA reads TGCGCCAGCAGTGAGTCCACAGGCTTCTATGGCTACACCTTC. Encoded protein: CASSESTGFYGYTF.

V usage is TRBV4-3 and J usage is TRBJ2-1; D perhaps matches TRBD2 (6 bases). The germline gives CDR1 LGHNA, CDR2 YSLEER. This CDR3 region has 15 residues. With 0 bases removed from V and 8 bases from J, the gap between germline ends came to 14 bases. CDR3 sequence: CASSQDHRAGDEQFF. CDR3 nucleotide sequence: TGCGCCAGCAGCCAAGATCATCGAGCGGGCGATGAGCAGTTCTTC.

This chain joins TRBV19 and TRBJ2-7; 8 bases line up with TRBD1. The CDR3 length is 15 residues. The J segment lost 5 bases and the V segment lost 4 bases, leaving 10 bases of the junction unmatched. In germline, CDR1 is LNHDA, CDR2 SQIVND (reference sequence). Written as DNA, the CDR3 is TGTGCCAGTAGTAACCTCCTAGACAGGGGACACGAGCAGTACTTC. Translation: CASSNLLDRGHEQYF. The variable domain in full, with the rest retrieved from reference TRBV19 and TRBJ2-7, is DGGITQSPKYLFRKEGQNVTLSCEQNLNHDAMYWYRQDPGQGLRLIYYSQIVNDFQKGDIAEGYSVSREKKESFPLTVTSAQKNPTAFYLCASSNLLDRGHEQYFGPGTRLTVT.

This clone occurred once. V and J are TRBV7-9 and TRBJ2-3, with 11 bases lining up with TRBD1. Germline CDR1 is SEHNR and CDR2 is FQNEAQ (reference sequence). The CDR3 extends over 15 amino acids. J was trimmed by 4 bases and V by 4 bases; bases with no gene match: 4. The CDR3 DNA follows: TGTGCCAGCAGCTCGGGACAGGGGGACGCAGATACGCAGTATTTT. Encoded protein: CASSSGQGDADTQYF.

The rearrangement joins TRBV27 to TRBJ2-3; tentatively, D is TRBD1 (5 bases). CDR1 and CDR2 from the germline V gene are MNHEY and SMNVEV (reference sequence). Trimming took 1 base from V and 0 from J, leaving 17 bases between them. CDR3 length equals 18 residues. The chain's CDR3 is CASSLWGSRPRSTDTQYF. In DNA, the CDR3 is TGTGCCAGCAGTTTATGGGGCTCCCGGCCCCGGAGCACAGATACGCAGTATTTT.

This clone has only a few counts. The chain recombines TRBV4-3 with TRBJ2-3, with 7 bases fitting TRBD2. CDR1 and CDR2 from the germline V gene are LGHNA and YSLEER. The CDR3 spans 15 residues. V dropped 0 bases and J dropped 13; count of bases not matched to a gene: 13. The CDR3 region is CASSQDPSGRSDKYF. The DNA of the CDR3 is TGCGCCAGCAGCCAAGATCCTAGCGGACGGAGTGATAAGTATTTT.

CDR3 amino acids: CAWSGAAGDTGELFF. The CDR3 nucleotides read TGTGCCTGGAGTGGGGCTGCAGGGGACACCGGGGAGCTGTTTTTT. The chain has TRBV30 and TRBJ2-2; D is possibly TRBD1 (6 bases). There are 15 residues in the CDR3. The V end was cut by 1 base, the J end by 3 bases, with 12 bases between. The germline gives CDR1 GTSNPN, CDR2 SVGIG (reference sequence).

This chain uses TRBV21-1 with TRBJ2-7; the table's D call of TRBD2 was not tested on the DNA. TRBV21-1 is listed as a pseudogene. The CDR3 totals 15 residues. The CDR3 reads CASSKGRVPSYEQYF. CDR3 DNA sequence: TGTGCCAGCAGCAAAGGGAGGGTCCCGTCCTACGAGCAGTACTTC.

V gene TRBV30 combines with J gene TRBJ2-2; D perhaps matches TRBD2 (6 bases). From germline, CDR1 is GTSNPN and CDR2 SVGIG (reference sequence). Trimming pared 3 bases from V and 0 bases from J, leaving 11 bases between. The length of the CDR3 is 15 residues. DNA for the CDR3: TGTGCCTGGAGGTGGGGAGGCGCGAACACCGGGGAGCTGTTTTTT. It encodes CAWRWGGANTGELFF.

This clone was seen once. The chain is built from TRBV19 and TRBJ2-2; TRBD2 is a possible D gene (5 bases). The CDR3 extends over 14 amino acids. CDR1 is LNHDA, CDR2 SQIVND, per germline (reference sequence). With 10 bases removed from V and 5 bases from J, the gap between germline ends came to 17 bases. In DNA form, the CDR3 reads TGTGCCACCGCAGGATTGACGGGGACCGGGGAGCTGTTTTTT. Its translation: CATAGLTGTGELFF.

The rearrangement uses TRBV27 and TRBJ1-3; 8 nucleotides align to TRBD1. In germline, CDR1 is MNHEY, CDR2 SMNVEV (reference sequence). V was pared by 6 bases and J by 2 bases, with 3 bases of the junction left unmatched. The CDR3 has 14 residues. CDR3 amino acids: CASRLQGAGNTIYF. The DNA of the CDR3 is TGTGCCAGCAGACTACAGGGGGCTGGAAACACCATATATTTT.

The V gene is TRBV28, the J gene TRBJ1-1; a possible D gene is TRBD1 (5 bases). This CDR3 is 14 amino acids long. Germline CDR1 is MDHEN and CDR2 is SYDVKM. Trimming took off 3 bases at V and 4 bases at J, with 12 bases between the two ends. CDR3: CASSFVGGATEAFF. DNA of the CDR3: TGTGCCAGCAGTTTCGTAGGTGGGGCCACTGAAGCTTTCTTT. The entire variable domain, with the rest obtained from reference TRBV28 and TRBJ1-1, is as follows: DVKVTQSSRYLVKRTGEKVFLECVQDMDHENMFWYRQDPGLGLRLIYFSYDVKMKEKGDIPEGYSVSREKKERFSLILESASTNQTSMYLCASSFVGGATEAFFGQGTRLTVV.

The genes are TRBV29-1 and TRBJ1-5; D remains unclear. There are 14 residues in the CDR3. Germline CDR1 reads SQVTM; CDR2 reads ANQGSEA. V was pared by 5 bases and J by 7 bases, with 18 bases between. The CDR3 nucleotides read TGCAGCGTTACTTATGAGAAGCCCCAACAGCCCCAGCATTTT. Amino acid sequence: CSVTYEKPQQPQHF.

Only a few counts were recorded for this clone. The chain uses TRBV4-2 and TRBJ2-6, with D perhaps TRBD2 (7 bases). V was trimmed by 2 bases and J by 4 bases, leaving 12 bases between them. The CDR3 has 16 amino acids. Germline values: CDR1 LGHNA, CDR2 YNFKEQ. CDR3 amino acids: CASSQTGGQGANVLTF. CDR3 DNA: TGTGCCAGCAGCCAAACCGGGGGGCAAGGGGCCAACGTCCTGACTTTC.

This chain joins TRBV5-1 and TRBJ1-1; 7 bases are a match to TRBD1. With V trimmed by 2 bases and J by 1 base, 2 bases remained unmatched. CDR3 length equals 14 residues. CDR1 and CDR2 (germline): SGHRS, YFSETQ. This CDR3 is CASSFGTENTEAFF. CDR3 coding DNA: TGCGCCAGCAGCTTCGGGACAGAGAACACTGAAGCTTTCTTT.

This clone turned up a few times. The rearrangement uses TRBV6-4 and TRBJ2-3, with 8 nucleotides matching TRBD2. V was pared by 0 bases and J by 3 bases, with 5 bases of the junction left unmatched. Germline V lookup: CDR1 MRHNA, CDR2 SNTAGT. The CDR3 consists of 16 residues. CDR3: CASSDSGGAGTDTQYF. CDR3 nucleotide sequence: TGTGCCAGCAGTGACTCCGGGGGGGCTGGGACAGATACGCAGTATTTT.

The rearrangement links TRBV2 to TRBJ2-7, with 9 bases aligning to TRBD2. This CDR3 comprises 14 residues. V lost 5 bases to trimming and J lost 3 bases; unmatched junction nucleotides: 5. The germline V gene encodes CDR1 SNHLY and CDR2 FYNNEI. CDR3 sequence: CASSLTSGYYEQYF. The CDR3 nucleotides are TGTGCCAGCAGTTTGACTAGCGGATACTACGAGCAGTACTTC.

This rearrangement joins TRBV4-3 to TRBJ2-3; D is unresolved. This CDR3 is 15 amino acids long. Between the trimmed V and J ends, which lost 3 bases and 0 bases, there was a span of 10 bases. Germline V lookup: CDR1 LGHNA, CDR2 YSLEER. CDR3: CASSQLRSSTDTQYF. CDR3 in DNA: TGCGCCAGCAGCCAGTTGCGTTCTAGCACAGATACGCAGTATTTT.

The J gene is TRBJ2-3, the V gene TRBV27, with 10 bases fitting TRBD2. Trimming took 3 bases from V and 1 from J; bases not matched to a gene: 1. CDR1 MNHEY and CDR2 SMNVEV come from the germline V gene (reference sequence). This CDR3 is built from 15 residues. The CDR3 coding sequence is TGTGCCAGCAGTTTCGGGACTAGCGGCACAGATACGCAGTATTTT. Translated, it gives CASSFGTSGTDTQYF.

This rearrangement joins TRBV7-2 to TRBJ2-7, with D possibly being TRBD2 (5 bases). Trimming pared 2 bases from V and 1 base from J, leaving 9 bases between. Germline-derived CDR1 and CDR2 are SGHTA and FQGNSA. This CDR3 contains 14 residues. Here the CDR3 reads CASSLPIASYEQYF. CDR3 coding DNA: TGTGCCAGCAGCTTACCTATAGCGTCCTACGAGCAGTACTTC.

The rearrangement links TRBV1 to TRBJ2-7; whether TRBD2, the table's D call, matches the DNA was not checked. TRBV1 is deemed a pseudogene. The CDR3 runs to 15 residues. Here the CDR3 DNA reads TGCACCAGCAGCCAAGGACTAGCGGCCTCCTACGAGCAGTACTTC. Translating gives CTSSQGLAASYEQYF.

The rearrangement joins TRBV9 to TRBJ1-5; TRBD1 aligns across 8 bases. CDR3 length: 14 residues. The J segment lost 5 bases and the V segment lost 4 bases, leaving 5 bases of the junction unmatched. The germline V gene encodes CDR1 SGDLS and CDR2 YYNGEE. This CDR3 reads CASSPDRAHQPQHF. Here the CDR3 DNA reads TGTGCCAGCAGCCCGGACAGGGCTCATCAGCCCCAGCATTTT.

The chain combines TRBV7-9 with TRBJ2-7, with D perhaps matching TRBD1 (6 bases). The CDR3 has 15 residues. Germline loops: CDR1 SEHNR, CDR2 FQNEAQ (reference sequence). V was cut by 1 base and J by 5 bases, with 15 bases left in between. In nucleotides, the CDR3 is TGTGCCAGCAGCTTAGGTCAGGGGTTAAGAAACGAGCAGTACTTC. This encodes CASSLGQGLRNEQYF.

The V call is TRBV10-3, the J call TRBJ2-7, with unresolved D. The length of the CDR3 is 12 residues. The V end lost 4 bases, the J end lost 4 bases, and 8 bases lay between the germline ends. Per the germline V gene, CDR1 is ENHRY and CDR2 is SYGVKD. CDR3 amino acids: CAISGQTYEQYF. CDR3 in DNA: TGTGCCATCAGTGGGCAGACATACGAGCAGTACTTC.

The genes are TRBV11-2 and TRBJ2-1; 10 nucleotides agree with TRBD2. Unmatched junction bases numbered 6, after V lost 2 bases and J lost 5 bases. The CDR3 totals 16 residues. In germline, CDR1 is SGHAT, CDR2 FQNNGV. The CDR3 DNA is TGTGCCAGCAGCTTAAGAGCGGGAGGGTTCGACAATGAGCAGTTCTTC. This sequence encodes CASSLRAGGFDNEQFF.

The rearrangement joins TRBV7-9 to TRBJ1-2, with D maybe TRBD1 (5 bases). The CDR3 sequence is 15 residues long. The ends were cut back, 0 bases at V and 4 bases at J, with 12 bases in the middle. From germline, CDR1 is SEHNR and CDR2 FQNEAQ (reference sequence). As DNA, the CDR3 is TGTGCCAGCAGCTTAGCTCCAGGGAAAACCTATGGCTACACCTTC. This codes for CASSLAPGKTYGYTF. Drawing the rest from reference TRBV7-9 and TRBJ1-2, the complete variable domain is DTGVSQNPRHKITKRGQNVTFRCDPISEHNRLYWYRQTLGQGPEFLTYFQNEAQLEKSRLLSDRFSAERPKGSFSTLEIQRTEQGDSAMYLCASSLAPGKTYGYTFGSGTRLTVV.